Sequencing of this TCR beta chain was carried out in a study of PD-L1 blockade in urothelial cancer. J was trimmed by 2 bases and V by 4 bases; bases with no gene match: 8. There are 16 residues in the CDR3. Per germline, CDR1 SGDLS and CDR2 YYNGEE. This table comes from immunoSEQ multiplex PCR, and its TCRdb copy is limited to in-frame clones, with some not included. In the table there are 30,000 or so clones, over 75% of which are singletons. This sequence was found in a man aged 45-65 years with urothelial cancer. The sequenced sample was PBMCs, obtained around atezolizumab (anti-PD-L1) treatment. The rearrangement links TRBV9 to TRBJ2-3; 9 bases fit TRBD2. CDR3 coding DNA: TGTGCCAGCAGCTCCGGAGCGGGAGGACTCACAGATACGCAGTATTTT. Protein sequence: CASSSGAGGLTDTQYF.